This T cell receptor (beta chain) was captured by sequencing in a study of T cells in Graves' hyperthyroidism and ophthalmopathy. Findings of the study overall: Most thyroid clonotypes expanded above 0.001 appeared in blood too.

Amplification yielded TCR beta CDR3 regions, with RNA transcripts as the source. RT-PCR in the first round (using the HTBI primer set) targeted the TCR CDR3. TCRdb called the multiplex PCR reads again in MiXCR, with one record for every CDR3 protein. The table shows about 560,000 distinct CDR3 sequences, with 16% occurring only once. The CDR3 is 15 residues long. CDR1 MRHNA and CDR2 SNTAGT come from the germline V gene. This clonotype was counted between two and nine times. The antigen is undetermined. One end of the junction is discordant with germline, which a read error may explain. The sample comprised blood. J is TRBJ1-5 and V is TRBV6-4, with TRBD1 matching 10 bases. This receptor was taken from a woman under 30 with Graves' hyperthyroidism. The CDR3 coding sequence is TGTGGCAGCAGTGACGGGACAGGGGGCAATCAGCCCCAGCATTTT. Translated, it gives CGSSDGTGGNQPQHF.